The present TCR beta chain was sequenced within a study of monozygotic twins with inflammatory bowel disease. As for this clonotype: Its specificity is unknown.

Two nested PCRs, of approximately 16 and 9 cycles, processed TCRalpha and TCRbeta cDNA. TCRdb reanalyzed the 5' RACE reads and collapses them to one entry per CDR3 protein, without DNA. The sample has fewer than 150,000 distinct CDR3 sequences. Findings of the study overall: Varied immunosuppressive treatments among patients may have increased repertoire variability.

The CDR3 is 12 amino acids. The germline CDR1 and CDR2 sequences are SQVTM and ANQGSEA. This clonotype was obtained from a human donor with ulcerative colitis or Crohn's disease, or a healthy co-twin of an affected twin (not recorded which). Sequences were obtained from blood. The V gene is TRBV29-1, the J gene TRBJ2-7; TCRdb names TRBD1, which stays unverified in the absence of DNA. CDR3: CSVKDGGMEQYF.